This TCR beta chain is drawn from a study of human T cells and chemical hapten exposure. Indicated time point: patch test 2, 6 weeks after DPC sensitization. Treatment denoted: therapeutic diphenylcyclopropenone sensitization with weekly scalp DPC. Total RNA came from unfractionated whole blood. V dropped 0 bases and J dropped 9 bases, with 11 bases sitting between them. Germline CDR1 MNHEY, CDR2 SVGAGI. This CDR3 spans 14 amino acids. TCRdb itself ran the RACE reads through MiXCR, one entry per CDR3 protein. The data contain about 42,000 distinct CDR3 sequences, 8.5% to 10% of them singletons. This clonotype was observed a few times.

The TCR comes from a woman aged 25 to 39 with alopecia areata. Some clones in this sample may be carry-over from other donors' samples. The gene calls are TRBV6-5 and TRBJ2-2; D may correspond to TRBD1 or TRBD2 (6 bases each). The specimen comprised whole blood, sampled in connection with sensitization to the hapten diphenylcyclopropenone (DPC). This CDR3 is CASSYSIGGRELFF. The CDR3 coding sequence is TGTGCCAGCAGTTACTCGATCGGGGGCAGGGAGCTGTTTTTT.